This TCR beta chain is drawn from a study of cytotoxic CD8 clonotypes in ibrutinib-treated CLL. Study-level information: Productive templates per sample averaged 255,043; productive rearrangements, just under 95,000. Study-level findings and limits: Public clonotypes were seen rarely and were contracted or stable on treatment.

Concerning this clone itself: Its antigen is not identified.

CDR1 SEHNR and CDR2 FQNEAQ come from the germline V gene (reference sequence). The V end lost 6 bases, the J end lost 0 bases, and 12 bases lay between the germline ends. The CDR3 is 15 residues long. Targeted sequencing depth ranged from 1 in 200,000 to 1 in 1 million T cells. The assay was immunoSEQ multiplex PCR, and TCRdb's table has in-frame clones only and misses some. The table includes some 200,000 clones, approximately 72% detected once. The source of this sequence is a human donor with chronic lymphocytic leukemia. This sequence joins TRBV7-9 and TRBJ1-3; D remains ambiguous. The sample here was PBMCs, taken after 24 months of ibrutinib treatment. CDR3 nucleotides: TGTGCCAGCAGATCAGCAATTAACTCTGGAAACACCATATATTTT. Encoded protein: CASRSAINSGNTIYF.